What follows describes a single TCR beta chain. Trimming took 6 bases from V and 3 from J; bases not matched to a gene: 8. CDR1 is LGHDT and CDR2 is YNNKEL in the germline V gene (reference sequence). The CDR3 consists of 15 residues. Participants were aged about 18 to 100 years, lived in about 26 US areas, and enrolled virtually. The sample is drawn from a study of blood T cell repertoires in COVID-19. Study summary: In each case, the material was cDNA or gDNA derived from T cells, B-cell-depleted T cells, or PBMCs.

In the authors' methods: Reference gene primer amplification in the assay estimated nucleated cell counts. Clones were read by immunoSEQ multiplex PCR, and TCRdb kept only the in-frame ones, dropping some. The V and J calls and clone size are taken from that table; D and trimming were inferred from the DNA. The sample yields about 270,000 clones, 80% to 90% seen once. The receptor's source is a woman younger than 35 who had recovered from COVID-19. The sequenced material came from PBMCs or T cells enriched from blood (not recorded which). V gene TRBV3-1 (or the pseudogene TRBV3-2) combines with J gene TRBJ2-1; 7 nucleotides agree with TRBD2. In DNA form, the CDR3 reads TGTGCCAGCAGTCCTACGGGGGGAGGCTACAATGAGCAGTTCTTC. Its translation is CASSPTGGGYNEQFF.